A single sample is the source of the 16 T cell receptor beta chains below, sequenced in a study of T cells after posttransplantation cyclophosphamide. Only in-frame clones appear in the TCRdb table, and some are missing; sequencing was by immunoSEQ multiplex PCR. The sample records some 49,000 clones, roughly nine tenths being singletons. Sequenced: PBMCs. All receptors derive from a woman aged 45-59 years in good health and a related stem cell transplant donor.

The chain is built from TRBV19 and TRBJ1-1; possibly TRBD1 for D (6 bases). The germline gives CDR1 LNHDA, CDR2 SQIVND (reference sequence). The CDR3 totals 14 residues. The germline V and J ends were trimmed by 7 bases and 1 base, with 13 bases remaining between them. The CDR3 reads CASKPGQQNTEAFF. The CDR3, as DNA: TGTGCCAGTAAGCCGGGACAACAGAACACTGAAGCTTTCTTT.

The V and J genes are TRBV25-1 and TRBJ2-7; TRBD2 agrees at 8 bases. The CDR3 length is 14 residues. The junction had 8 bases not matched to a gene; V was cut back by 6 bases and J by 4 bases. CDR1 and CDR2 (germline): MGHDK, SYGVNS. The CDR3 spells CASRSGRGSYEQYF. The DNA of the CDR3 is TGTGCCAGCAGGAGCGGGAGAGGGAGTTACGAGCAGTACTTC.

The CDR3 DNA is TGCGCCAGCAGCTTGGGGGCGGGGGGGCCCCCAGATACGCAGTATTTT. Its protein product is CASSLGAGGPPDTQYF. The gene calls are TRBV5-1 and TRBJ2-3; TRBD2 aligns across 9 bases. Looked up from germline, CDR1 is SGHRS and CDR2 is YFSETQ. CDR3 length equals 16 residues. With V trimmed by 0 bases and J by 4 bases, 6 bases remained unmatched. The full variable domain, completed using reference TRBV5-1 and TRBJ2-3, is KAGVTQTPRYLIKTRGQQVTLSCSPISGHRSVSWYQQTPGQGLQFLFEYFSETQRNKGNFPGRFSGRQFSNSRSEMNVSTLELGDSALYLCASSLGAGGPPDTQYFGPGTRLTVL.

The chain links TRBV5-4 to TRBJ1-3; tentatively, D is TRBD1 (5 bases). The CDR3 is made up of 14 amino acids. The germline CDR1 and CDR2 sequences are SGHNT and YYREEE (reference sequence). The V end lost 3 bases, the J end lost 4 bases, and 11 bases lay between the germline ends. CDR3 nucleotide sequence: TGTGCCAGCAGCTGGATAGGGGCCGGAAACACCATATATTTT. The encoded protein is CASSWIGAGNTIYF.

A single count supports this clone. The chain joins TRBV5-1 to TRBJ2-3; 11 nucleotides match TRBD1. Trimming took 4 bases from V and 0 from J; bases not matched to a gene: 7. This CDR3 has 17 residues. The germline CDR1 and CDR2 sequences are SGHRS and YFSETQ. CDR3 bases: TGCGCCAGCAGCGATGGGACAGGGGGTCCTAGCACAGATACGCAGTATTTT. Protein: CASSDGTGGPSTDTQYF.

V gene TRBV2 combines with J gene TRBJ2-3, with 7 bases identical to TRBD2. This CDR3 region has 15 residues. V shed 3 bases and J 7 bases; nucleotides not matched to a gene: 10. Germline V gene sequence: CDR1 SNHLY, CDR2 FYNNEI. The CDR3 DNA is TGTGCCAGCAGTGATCTAGCGGAAAGTTCCTATACGCAGTATTTT. Its translation is CASSDLAESSYTQYF.

This clone occurred a few times. The chain carries TRBV5-8 and TRBJ1-2; 8 bases line up with TRBD1. Germline lookup yields CDR1 SGHTS and CDR2 YDEGEE. The CDR3 loop spans 14 amino acids. The V and J ends lost 3 bases and 6 bases, in that order; junction bases with no gene match: 7. The CDR3 bases are TGTGCCAGCAGCTCATCGACAGGGGAGGATGGCTACACCTTC. Its protein is CASSSSTGEDGYTF.

This clone showed up just once. CDR3 amino acids: CAISSTSGMADTQYF. The CDR3 DNA is TGTGCCATCAGTTCGACTAGCGGGATGGCAGATACGCAGTATTTT. The chain combines TRBV10-3 with TRBJ2-3; 11 bases line up with TRBD2. Germline V gives CDR1 ENHRY, CDR2 SYGVKD. This CDR3 has 15 amino acids. Trimming at V came to 5 bases and at J to 4 bases, leaving 5 bases not matched to a gene.

The V gene is TRBV6-1, the J gene TRBJ1-2; 10 bases align to TRBD1. CDR1 and CDR2 (germline): MNHNS, SASEGT. The V gene end was trimmed by 2 bases and the J gene end by 8 bases; junction bases not matched to a gene: 8. The CDR3 length is 15 residues. The CDR3: CASSEWGQGMWGYTF. The CDR3 DNA reads as TGTGCCAGCAGTGAATGGGGACAGGGGATGTGGGGCTACACCTTC.

The rearrangement uses TRBV5-1 and TRBJ2-2, with 10 bases matching TRBD2. The germline V gene encodes CDR1 SGHRS and CDR2 YFSETQ. CDR3 length: 15 residues. The J segment lost 6 bases and the V segment lost 4 bases, leaving 6 bases of the junction unmatched. Written as DNA, the CDR3 is TGCGCCAGCAGCGCGGCCGGGACTAGCGCCGGGGAGCTGTTTTTT. Protein sequence: CASSAAGTSAGELFF. Filled out from reference TRBV5-1 and TRBJ2-2, the complete variable domain reads KAGVTQTPRYLIKTRGQQVTLSCSPISGHRSVSWYQQTPGQGLQFLFEYFSETQRNKGNFPGRFSGRQFSNSRSEMNVSTLELGDSALYLCASSAAGTSAGELFFGEGSRLTVL.

This clone was seen only a few times. The chain uses TRBV10-2 and TRBJ1-4; D remains unclear. CDR1 and CDR2 from the germline V gene are WSHSY and SAAADI. The CDR3 has 13 residues. V lost 4 bases, J lost 8 bases, and 11 bases lay in between. The CDR3 reads CASSVGPGEKLFF. As DNA, the CDR3 is TGCGCCAGCAGTGTTGGCCCGGGGGAAAAACTGTTTTTT.

The chain combines TRBV11-2 with TRBJ2-1; tentatively, D is TRBD2 (6 bases). The germline CDR1 and CDR2 sequences are SGHAT and FQNNGV. V was pared by 4 bases and J by 4 bases, with 11 bases between. CDR3 size: 14 residues. The CDR3 sequence: CASSSSGPYNEQFF. Written as DNA, the CDR3 is TGTGCCAGCAGCTCCAGCGGGCCTTACAATGAGCAGTTCTTC.

The chain combines TRBV10-3 with TRBJ2-6; 10 positions agree with TRBD1. J was trimmed by 2 bases and V by 6 bases; bases with no gene match: 4. This CDR3 has 16 residues. CDR1 is ENHRY and CDR2 is SYGVKD in the germline V gene. The CDR3 DNA is TGTGCCATCAGCACCGGGACAGGGGCTGGGGCCAACGTCCTGACTTTC. This codes for CAISTGTGAGANVLTF.

The rearrangement links TRBV10-3 to TRBJ1-5, with TRBD1 matching 9 bases. The germline V gene encodes CDR1 ENHRY and CDR2 SYGVKD. V lost 3 bases, J lost 4 bases, and 7 bases stayed unmatched. The CDR3 runs 16 residues. Here the CDR3 reads CAISEVGQGSNQPQHF. CDR3 in DNA: TGTGCCATCAGTGAAGTGGGACAGGGCTCTAATCAGCCCCAGCATTTT.

This clone was seen a single time. V and J are TRBV4-1 and TRBJ2-1; 10 bases align to TRBD2. The germline V gene has CDR1 MGHRA and CDR2 YSYEKL. Losses at the gene ends were 5 bases for V and 8 bases for J; bases not matched to a gene: 12. CDR3 length: 16 amino acids. The CDR3 DNA reads as TGCGCCAGCAGCGAAATAGCGGGGGGAGAGGAAGATGAGCAGTTCTTC. This translates into CASSEIAGGEEDEQFF.

The gene calls are TRBV27 and TRBJ2-6; D uncertain. The CDR3 consists of 15 residues. V was shortened by 0 bases and J by 0 bases, with 3 bases between the two germline ends. Germline V gives CDR1 MNHEY, CDR2 SMNVEV (reference sequence). The CDR3 region is CASSLSLSGANVLTF. The CDR3 DNA sequence: TGTGCCAGCAGTTTATCCCTCTCTGGGGCCAACGTCCTGACTTTC.